These 22 T cell receptor beta chains originate from one sample sequenced in a study of control samples from healthy donors and cancer patients. Some clones are missing from TCRdb's copy, which holds only in-frame ones; the method was immunoSEQ multiplex PCR. The data show 57,000 or so clones, roughly 94% seen once. Sequencing was done on a sample of blood. The receptors originated from a man aged 25-40 years in good health.

The CDR3 is CASSPQDGVSPLHF. The CDR3 nucleotides read TGTGCCAGCAGCCCACAGGATGGGGTTTCACCCCTCCACTTT. V gene TRBV6-5 combines with J gene TRBJ1-6; the D gene is possibly TRBD1 (5 bases). Germline CDR1 MNHEY, CDR2 SVGAGI. The CDR3 has 14 residues. The ends were cut back, 6 bases at V and 9 bases at J, with 15 bases in the middle.

The V gene is TRBV20-1, the J gene TRBJ1-2; D ambiguous. Looked up from germline, CDR1 is DFQATT and CDR2 is SNEGSKA (reference sequence). CDR3 size: 11 residues. The ends were cut back, 8 bases at V and 2 bases at J, with 9 bases in the middle. CDR3 protein: CSTEENYGYTF. The CDR3 coding sequence is TGCAGTACGGAGGAGAACTATGGCTACACCTTC.

The chain recombines TRBV7-9 with TRBJ1-2, with a tentative D call TRBD1 (5 bases). V lost 3 bases and J 8 bases, leaving 16 bases between the germline ends. The CDR3 runs 14 residues. Germline loops: CDR1 SEHNR, CDR2 FQNEAQ (reference sequence). The chain's CDR3 is CASSFLTAASGYTF. The CDR3 DNA is TGTGCCAGCAGCTTCTTGACAGCCGCTAGCGGCTACACCTTC.

V and J are TRBV9 and TRBJ1-1, with 7 bases fitting TRBD1. CDR1 and CDR2 from the germline V gene are SGDLS and YYNGEE. The CDR3 runs to 15 residues. V lost 2 bases, J lost 5 bases, and 9 bases stayed unmatched. The CDR3 here is CASSVRGTAITEAFF. Here the CDR3 DNA reads TGTGCCAGCAGCGTTCGAGGGACAGCCATAACTGAAGCTTTCTTT.

The chain has TRBV19 and TRBJ2-1, with 8 bases lining up with TRBD2. The CDR3 length is 13 residues. J gave up 3 bases and V 7 bases, and 2 bases lay outside the gene matches. Germline CDR1 and CDR2: LNHDA and SQIVND (reference sequence). The CDR3 region is CASKLAGYNEQFF. Written as DNA, the CDR3 is TGTGCCAGTAAGCTAGCGGGCTACAATGAGCAGTTCTTC.

This chain joins TRBV6-2 or TRBV6-3 and TRBJ2-1; TRBD2 aligns across 7 bases. Germline-derived CDR1 and CDR2 are MNHEY and SVGEGT. This CDR3 is built from 12 residues. The ends lost 6 bases at V and 5 bases at J; junction bases unmatched: 1. The chain's CDR3 is CASSGLDNEQFF. The CDR3 nucleotides read TGTGCCAGCAGCGGACTAGACAATGAGCAGTTCTTC.

CDR3 loop: CSVEGQGDTQYF. As DNA, the CDR3 is TGCAGCGTTGAAGGCCAGGGCGATACGCAGTATTTT. The rearrangement links TRBV29-1 to TRBJ2-3; weak D call: TRBD1 (5 bases). The CDR3 sequence is 12 residues long. In germline, CDR1 is SQVTM, CDR2 ANQGSEA. V was shortened by 1 base and J by 6 bases, with 8 bases between the two germline ends.

The gene calls are TRBV6-5 and TRBJ1-2; D unclear. The CDR3 is made up of 14 amino acids. Germline V gene lookup returns CDR1 MNHEY and CDR2 SVGAGI. The V gene lost 7 bases and the J gene lost 3 bases, with 15 bases spanning the gap. CDR3 DNA: TGTGCCAGCACCGGAGGAAGGGCAGACTATGGCTACACCTTC. The encoded protein is CASTGGRADYGYTF.

The chain combines TRBV19 with TRBJ2-7, with 7 bases identical to TRBD2. The CDR3 runs 14 residues. The V and J ends lost 5 bases and 1 base, in that order; junction bases with no gene match: 5. Germline V gives CDR1 LNHDA, CDR2 SQIVND (reference sequence). DNA of the CDR3: TGTGCCAGTAGTGCAACCGGGAGGTCCTACGAGCAGTACTTC. It translates to CASSATGRSYEQYF.

The chain is built from TRBV5-1 and TRBJ1-4, with 7 bases matching TRBD1. The J segment lost 7 bases and the V segment lost 6 bases, leaving 15 bases of the junction unmatched. The CDR3 sequence is 16 residues long. Germline V gene sequence: CDR1 SGHRS, CDR2 YFSETQ. This CDR3 is CASTPGGVSQREKLFF. Written as DNA, the CDR3 is TGCGCCAGCACCCCAGGGGGTGTCTCCCAACGTGAAAAACTGTTTTTT.

J is TRBJ2-1 and V is TRBV5-1; 9 bases are a match to TRBD1. The CDR3 has 14 amino acids. Germline trimming cut 4 bases from V and 9 bases from J; bases unmatched to any gene: 8. The germline CDR1 and CDR2 sequences are SGHRS and YFSETQ. This chain's CDR3 is CASSPGQGEGEQFF. CDR3 coding DNA: TGCGCCAGCAGCCCGGGACAGGGAGAAGGTGAGCAGTTCTTC.

The CDR3 here is CASSASGSGNIQYF. DNA for the CDR3: TGTGCCAGCAGCGCTAGCGGGAGTGGCAACATTCAGTACTTC. This chain uses TRBV7-3 with TRBJ2-4; 10 bases match TRBD2. Germline values: CDR1 SGHTA, CDR2 FQGTGA. CDR3 length equals 14 residues. Losses at the gene ends were 5 bases for V and 7 bases for J; bases not matched to a gene: 5.

The chain has TRBV6-1 and TRBJ1-2; D is ambiguous. In germline, CDR1 is MNHNS, CDR2 SASEGT. This CDR3 contains 15 residues. V was shortened by 1 base and J by 2 bases, with 11 bases between the two germline ends. This CDR3 is CASSEDRRENYGYTF. The CDR3 nucleotides are TGTGCCAGCAGTGAAGATAGGAGGGAGAACTATGGCTACACCTTC.

The rearrangement joins TRBV18 to TRBJ1-1; D is perhaps TRBD1 (5 bases). Germline-derived CDR1 and CDR2 are KGHSH and LQKENI. This CDR3 contains 15 residues. With 0 bases removed from V and 1 base from J, the gap between germline ends came to 9 bases. The chain's CDR3 is CASSPPGTANTEAFF. The CDR3 nucleotides read TGTGCCAGCTCACCACCCGGGACGGCGAACACTGAAGCTTTCTTT.

The chain couples TRBV24-1 to TRBJ2-7, with 8 bases aligning to TRBD1. The CDR3 is 15 amino acids. V shed 4 bases and J 2 bases; nucleotides not matched to a gene: 6. The germline V gene has CDR1 KGHDR and CDR2 SFDVKD. The CDR3 DNA sequence: TGTGCCACCAGTGAGACCGGGACAGGAACCTACGAGCAGTACTTC. Protein product: CATSETGTGTYEQYF.

This rearrangement joins TRBV5-6 to TRBJ1-2; a weak D match, TRBD1 (5 bases). The V gene lost 2 bases and the J gene lost 6 bases, with 11 bases spanning the gap. The length of the CDR3 is 13 residues. Germline loops: CDR1 SGHDT, CDR2 YYEEEE. Here the CDR3 DNA reads TGTGCCAGCAGCTTAGGGACCGAGAATGGCTACACCTTC. It is translated as CASSLGTENGYTF.

V and J are TRBV19 and TRBJ1-5; D possibly corresponds to TRBD1 (6 bases). The V end lost 3 bases, the J end lost 2 bases, and 14 bases lay between the germline ends. CDR1 and CDR2 from the germline V gene are LNHDA and SQIVND (reference sequence). This CDR3 contains 16 residues. In nucleotides, the CDR3 is TGTGCCAGTAGTATCCAAACAGGGTTGGGCAATCAGCCCCAGCATTTT. As protein: CASSIQTGLGNQPQHF.

The CDR3 region is CASSLAGTTRERLFF. The CDR3 nucleotides read TGTGCCAGCAGCTTAGCCGGGACAACCAGGGAGCGGCTGTTTTTT. The gene calls are TRBV5-8 and TRBJ1-4; maybe TRBD1 (6 bases). V lost 2 bases and J 14 bases, leaving 22 bases between the germline ends. The CDR3 spans 15 residues. Germline CDR1 reads SGHTS; CDR2 reads YDEGEE.

This clone was observed a single time. V usage is TRBV2 and J usage is TRBJ2-3; 7 nucleotides line up with TRBD2. CDR1 is SNHLY and CDR2 is FYNNEI in the germline V gene. Trimming took 0 bases from V and 2 from J; bases not matched to a gene: 2. The CDR3 has 15 amino acids. CDR3 sequence: CASSEAGGSTDTQYF. The CDR3 DNA reads as TGTGCCAGCAGTGAAGCGGGGGGGTCCACAGATACGCAGTATTTT.

The CDR3, as DNA: TGTGCCAGCTCACCCCTGGCGGGACAGGGGGCGGGGGCTTTCTTT. This sequence encodes CASSPLAGQGAGAFF. The chain uses TRBV18 and TRBJ1-1; TRBD1 agrees at 12 bases. Germline V gene data show CDR1 as KGHSH and CDR2 as LQKENI. The CDR3 spans 15 residues. V was clipped by 3 bases and J by 11 bases; unmatched bases: 10.

The chain is built from TRBV5-1 and TRBJ2-3; a possible D gene is TRBD1 (6 bases). Germline values: CDR1 SGHRS, CDR2 YFSETQ. This CDR3 spans 13 amino acids. Trimming shortened V by 3 bases and J by 6 bases, and 11 bases separated the two germline ends. For the CDR3, the DNA is TGCGCCAGCAGCTCTCCAGGGGAGGATACGCAGTATTTT. Residues: CASSSPGEDTQYF.

The chain combines TRBV6-4 with TRBJ1-6; TRBD1 is a possible D gene (5 bases). This CDR3 has 16 residues. Germline V gene data show CDR1 as MRHNA and CDR2 as SNTAGT. With 3 bases removed from V and 5 bases from J, the gap between germline ends came to 14 bases. Here the CDR3 reads CASSDFPGFDNSPLHF. CDR3 in DNA: TGTGCCAGCAGTGATTTCCCAGGGTTTGATAATTCACCCCTCCACTTT.